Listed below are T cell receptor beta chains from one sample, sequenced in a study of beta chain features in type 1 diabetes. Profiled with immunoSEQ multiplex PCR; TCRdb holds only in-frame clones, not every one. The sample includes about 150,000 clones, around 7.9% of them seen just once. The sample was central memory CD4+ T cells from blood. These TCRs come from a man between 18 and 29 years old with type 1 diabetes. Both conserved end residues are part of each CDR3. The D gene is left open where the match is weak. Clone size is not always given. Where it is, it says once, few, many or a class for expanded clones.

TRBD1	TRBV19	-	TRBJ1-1	TGTGCCAGTAGGCACTGGGACAGACCTGAAGCTTTCTTT	CASRHWDRPEAFF
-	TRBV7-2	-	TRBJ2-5	TGTGCCAGCAGCTTCCAGGGCGAGGAGACCCAGTACTTC	CASSFQGEETQYF
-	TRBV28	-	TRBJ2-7	TGTGCCAGCAGCTCCCCGACAGGATTTACCTACGAGCAGTACTTC	CASSSPTGFTYEQYF
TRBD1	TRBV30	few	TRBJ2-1	TGTGCCTGGGCCGACAGGGGGCCCTACAATGAGCAGTTCTTC	CAWADRGPYNEQFF
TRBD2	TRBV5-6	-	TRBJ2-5	TGTGCCAGCAGCTTGCTGCAGGGAGGGGAGACCCAGTACTTC	CASSLLQGGETQYF
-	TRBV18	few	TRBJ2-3	TGTGCCAGCTCACCAATTGGCGGAGCGAGCACAGATACGCAGTATTTT	CASSPIGGASTDTQYF
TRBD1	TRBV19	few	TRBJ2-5	TGTGCCAGTGGACAGGGGGTACAAGAGACCCAGTACTTC	CASGQGVQETQYF
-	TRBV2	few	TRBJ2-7	TGTGCCAGCAAAACAGAAGGGGACGAGCAGTACTTC	CASKTEGDEQYF
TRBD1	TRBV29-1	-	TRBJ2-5	TGCAGCGTTGACGGGACAGAAGGGGCCTTGGAGACCCAGTACTTC	CSVDGTEGALETQYF
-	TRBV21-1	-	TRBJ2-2	TGTGCCAGCCTCGGGACTAGCCCAACCGGGGAGCTGTTTTTT	CASLGTSPTGELFF
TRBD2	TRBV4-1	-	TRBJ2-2	TGCGCCAGCAACCCTTATCTAGCGGCGAACACCGGGGAGCTGTTTTTT	CASNPYLAANTGELFF
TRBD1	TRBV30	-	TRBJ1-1	TGTGCCTGGAGTGGACAGGGGTCGAACACTGAAGCTTTCTTT	CAWSGQGSNTEAFF
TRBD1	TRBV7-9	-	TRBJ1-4	TGTGCCAGCGACGCCGGGACAGGGTCTGAAAAACTGTTTTTT	CASDAGTGSEKLFF
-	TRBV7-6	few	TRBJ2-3	TGTGCCAGCAGCTTAGTGGCAAGCACAGATACGCAGTATTTT	CASSLVASTDTQYF
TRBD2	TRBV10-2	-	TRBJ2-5	TGCGCCAGTGGGGCCCCCAGCGGGGGTTTAAAGACCCAGTACTTC	CASGAPSGGLKTQYF
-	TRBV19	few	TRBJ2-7	TGTGCCAGTAGTATAGCCGGCTACGAGCAGTACTTC	CASSIAGYEQYF
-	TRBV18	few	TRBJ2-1	TGTGCCAGCTCACCAATCGGGAATGAGCAGTTCTTC	CASSPIGNEQFF
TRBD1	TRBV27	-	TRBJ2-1	TGTGCCAGCAGCGGACGAGGGGGCCCAATATACAATGAGCAGTTCTTC	CASSGRGGPIYNEQFF
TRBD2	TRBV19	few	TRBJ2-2	TGTGCCAGTAACGGGAGGGGCACCGGGGAGCTGTTTTTT	CASNGRGTGELFF